This passage covers 8 T cell receptor beta chains from one sample sequenced in a study of graft-versus-host responses after intestinal transplantation. Co-plating was performed using roughly 200,000 CFSE-labeled responder cells and roughly 200,000 irradiated, violet-dye-labeled stimulator cells. The table came from immunoSEQ multiplex PCR; TCRdb's copy has only in-frame clones and leaves some out. This table has some 10,000 clones, around a third appearing once. This specimen consisted of alloreactive CD8+ T cells from a mixed lymphocyte reaction culture, obtained before intestinal transplant. Subset reported: CFSE-low proliferating T cells sorted from roughly six-day pre-transplant mixed lymphocyte reaction (GvH or HvG direction). The origin of the receptors is a human patient who received an intestinal transplant.

This chain joins TRBV11-2 and TRBJ1-4, with no clear D. This CDR3 is built from 15 residues. Germline V gene lookup returns CDR1 SGHAT and CDR2 FQNNGV. Trimming took 3 bases from V and 0 from J, leaving 8 bases between them. The CDR3 nucleotides are TGTGCCAGCAGCTTCTCGTTGTCAACTAATGAAAAACTGTTTTTT. Its protein product is CASSFSLSTNEKLFF.

This clone was counted between two and nine times. J is TRBJ2-2 and V is TRBV6-5; unclear D gene. Germline CDR1 MNHEY, CDR2 SVGAGI. CDR3 length: 15 amino acids. V lost 3 bases to trimming and J lost 3 bases, with 11 bases between them. The CDR3 spells CASSYSRRDTGELFF. CDR3 in DNA: TGTGCCAGCAGTTATTCCCGACGGGACACCGGGGAGCTGTTTTTT.

This clone was detected only a few times. The rearrangement links TRBV19 to TRBJ1-1, with D maybe TRBD1 (5 bases). The germline V and J ends were trimmed by 7 bases and 7 bases, with 13 bases remaining between them. The CDR3 extends over 12 amino acids. Germline V lookup: CDR1 LNHDA, CDR2 SQIVND (reference sequence). CDR3 protein: CASIQGRDEAFF. The CDR3 coding sequence is TGTGCCAGTATTCAGGGTAGGGATGAAGCTTTCTTT.

The V gene is TRBV4-1, the J gene TRBJ2-3, with a possible D match to TRBD1 (8 bases). Per the germline V gene, CDR1 is MGHRA and CDR2 is YSYEKL. The CDR3 is 18 amino acids. The V end was cut by 1 base, the J end by 3 bases, with 20 bases between. The CDR3 nucleotides are TGCGCCAGCAGCCAAGTTAACGTGAACAGGGGGGGAACAGATACGCAGTATTTT. Translating it yields CASSQVNVNRGGTDTQYF.

This chain joins TRBV28 and TRBJ1-6; weak D call: TRBD1 (5 bases). Trimming pared 3 bases from V and 6 bases from J, leaving 21 bases between. The CDR3 covers 18 residues. CDR1 MDHEN and CDR2 SYDVKM come from the germline V gene. This CDR3 reads CASSLRGGQILLNSPLHF. CDR3 DNA sequence: TGTGCCAGCAGTTTGCGGGGGGGTCAGATCCTTCTTAATTCACCCCTCCACTTT.

This clone was seen only a few times. The chain couples TRBV7-8 to TRBJ1-1; tentatively, D is TRBD1 (5 bases). Trimming pared 3 bases from V and 0 bases from J, leaving 5 bases between. The CDR3 consists of 13 residues. Germline assignment: CDR1 SGHVS and CDR2 FQNEAQ. This CDR3 reads CASSLTVNTEAFF. Here the CDR3 DNA reads TGTGCCAGCAGCTTGACAGTGAACACTGAAGCTTTCTTT.

The genes are TRBV28 and TRBJ2-2; D gene uncertain. Germline V lookup: CDR1 MDHEN, CDR2 SYDVKM. Trimming left V 2 bases short and J 6 bases short, with 16 bases between. CDR3 length equals 16 residues. The CDR3 DNA reads TGTGCCAGCAGTTTAGTAGCTCTGGCAGTGGCCGGGGAGCTGTTTTTT. Its translation is CASSLVALAVAGELFF.

The V gene is TRBV13, the J gene TRBJ2-3, with TRBD2 identical over 12 bases. V lost 5 bases, J lost 6 bases, and 6 bases stayed unmatched. This CDR3 comprises 15 residues. Germline CDR1 PRHDT, CDR2 FYEKMQ (reference sequence). CDR3 DNA: TGTGCCAGCAGCCCGACTAGCGGGAGTCCTGATACGCAGTATTTT. Protein product: CASSPTSGSPDTQYF.